Included here is one T cell receptor (beta chain) sequence, with context. Its target is not known. This record comes from a study of T cell responses to AZD1222 COVID-19 vaccine. The CDR3 loop spans 14 amino acids. V gave up 5 bases and J gave up 0 bases, with 11 bases separating them. Germline CDR1 MNHEY, CDR2 SVGEGT. Study-wide results and limits: Within unmutated variant regions lay the reported targets of nearly half of spike-specific TCRs.

Assay: immunoSEQ multiplex PCR; the TCRdb copy retains only in-frame clones and omits some. This sample has approximately 110,000 clones, with 80% to 95% found just once. The receptor was isolated from an adult in good health. This material consisted of peripheral blood, taken on day 0 of AZD1222 vaccination. The gene calls are TRBV6-2 or TRBV6-3 and TRBJ2-7; perhaps TRBD1 as D (6 bases). The CDR3 is CASSIQGSSYEQYF. The DNA of the CDR3 is TGTGCCAGCAGTATACAGGGAAGCTCCTACGAGCAGTACTTC.